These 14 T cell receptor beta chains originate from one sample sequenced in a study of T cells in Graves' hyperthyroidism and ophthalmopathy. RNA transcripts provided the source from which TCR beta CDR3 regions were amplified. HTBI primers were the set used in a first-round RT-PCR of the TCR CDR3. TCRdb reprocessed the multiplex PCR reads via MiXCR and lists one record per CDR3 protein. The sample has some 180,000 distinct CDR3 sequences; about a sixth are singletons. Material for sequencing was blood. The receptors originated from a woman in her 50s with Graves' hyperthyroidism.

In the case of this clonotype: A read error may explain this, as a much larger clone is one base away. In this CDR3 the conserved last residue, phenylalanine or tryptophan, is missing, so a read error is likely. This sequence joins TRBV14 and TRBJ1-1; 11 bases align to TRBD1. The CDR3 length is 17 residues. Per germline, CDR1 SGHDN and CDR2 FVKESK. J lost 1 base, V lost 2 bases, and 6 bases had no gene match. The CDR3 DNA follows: TGTGCCAGCAGCCAACTTATGGGACAGGGGGGGAACACTGAAGCTTTCCTT. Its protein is CASSQLMGQGGNTEAFL.

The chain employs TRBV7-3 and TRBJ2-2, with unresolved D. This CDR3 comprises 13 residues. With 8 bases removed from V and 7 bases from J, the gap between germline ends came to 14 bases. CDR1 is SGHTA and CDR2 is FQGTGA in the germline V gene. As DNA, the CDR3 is TGTGCCAGCGGCAACCAAGATGGCGGGGAGCTGTTTTTT. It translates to CASGNQDGGELFF.

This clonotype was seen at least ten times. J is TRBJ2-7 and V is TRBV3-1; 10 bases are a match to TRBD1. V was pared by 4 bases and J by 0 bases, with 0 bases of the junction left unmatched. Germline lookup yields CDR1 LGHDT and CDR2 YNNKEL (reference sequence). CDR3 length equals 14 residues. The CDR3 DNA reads TGTGCCAGCAGCCGGACAGGGGGCTCCTACGAGCAGTACTTC. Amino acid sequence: CASSRTGGSYEQYF.

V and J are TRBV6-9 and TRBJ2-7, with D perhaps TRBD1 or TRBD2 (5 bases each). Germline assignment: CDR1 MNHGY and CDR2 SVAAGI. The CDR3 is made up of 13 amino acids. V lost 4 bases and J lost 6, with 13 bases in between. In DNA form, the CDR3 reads TGTGCCAGCAGTTGGCGAAGGGACGGCGAGCAGTACTTC. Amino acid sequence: CASSWRRDGEQYF.

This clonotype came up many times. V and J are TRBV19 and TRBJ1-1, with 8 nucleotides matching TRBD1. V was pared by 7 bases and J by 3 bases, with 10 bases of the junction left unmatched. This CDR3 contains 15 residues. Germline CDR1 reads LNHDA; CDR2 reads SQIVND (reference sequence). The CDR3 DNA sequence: TGTGCCAGTACTTCTTACTACAGGGGGGACACTGAAGCTTTCTTT. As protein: CASTSYYRGDTEAFF.

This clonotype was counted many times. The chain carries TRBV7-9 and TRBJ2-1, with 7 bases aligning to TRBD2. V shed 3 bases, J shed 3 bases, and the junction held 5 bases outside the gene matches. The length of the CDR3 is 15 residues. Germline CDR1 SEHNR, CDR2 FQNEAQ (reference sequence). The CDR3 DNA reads TGTGCCAGCAGCTTTTTCGGGACTATCTACAATGAGCAGTTCTTC. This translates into CASSFFGTIYNEQFF. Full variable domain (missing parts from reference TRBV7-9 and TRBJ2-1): DTGVSQNPRHKITKRGQNVTFRCDPISEHNRLYWYRQTLGQGPEFLTYFQNEAQLEKSRLLSDRFSAERPKGSFSTLEIQRTEQGDSAMYLCASSFFGTIYNEQFFGPGTRLTVL.

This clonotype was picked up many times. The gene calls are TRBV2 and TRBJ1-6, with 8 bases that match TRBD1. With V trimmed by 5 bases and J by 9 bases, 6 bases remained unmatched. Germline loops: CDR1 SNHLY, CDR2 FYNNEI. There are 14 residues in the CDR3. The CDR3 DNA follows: TGTGCCAGCAGTCCGTGGACAGGGCCTTCACCCCTCCACTTT. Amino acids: CASSPWTGPSPLHF.

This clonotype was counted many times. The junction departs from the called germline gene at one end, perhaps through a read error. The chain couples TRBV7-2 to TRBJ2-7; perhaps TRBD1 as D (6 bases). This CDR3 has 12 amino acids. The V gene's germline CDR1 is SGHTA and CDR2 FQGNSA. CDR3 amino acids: CASSFYGQNKHF. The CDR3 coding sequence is TGTGCCAGCAGCTTCTATGGACAGAATAAACACTTC.

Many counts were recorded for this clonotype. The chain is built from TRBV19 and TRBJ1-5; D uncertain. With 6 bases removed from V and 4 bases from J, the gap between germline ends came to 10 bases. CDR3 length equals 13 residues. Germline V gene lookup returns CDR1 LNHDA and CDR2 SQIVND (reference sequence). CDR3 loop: CASRTSWNQPQHF. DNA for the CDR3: TGTGCCAGTAGGACATCCTGGAATCAGCCCCAGCATTTT.

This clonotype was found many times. CDR3 in DNA: TGTGCCAGCAGTTACCTTTTGGAGTCATCGTACCAAGAGACCCAGTACTTC. It encodes CASSYLLESSYQETQYF. The chain combines TRBV6-2 or TRBV6-3 with TRBJ2-5, with D unresolved. V was clipped by 2 bases and J by 0 bases, with 16 bases between them. CDR3 size: 17 residues. The V gene's germline CDR1 is MNHEY and CDR2 SVGEGT.

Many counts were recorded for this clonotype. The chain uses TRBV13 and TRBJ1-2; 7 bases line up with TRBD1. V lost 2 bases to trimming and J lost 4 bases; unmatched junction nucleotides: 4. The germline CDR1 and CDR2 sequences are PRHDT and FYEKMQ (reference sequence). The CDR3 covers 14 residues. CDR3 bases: TGTGCCAGCAGCTTACGAGGGGGCCTCTATGGCTACACCTTC. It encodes CASSLRGGLYGYTF.

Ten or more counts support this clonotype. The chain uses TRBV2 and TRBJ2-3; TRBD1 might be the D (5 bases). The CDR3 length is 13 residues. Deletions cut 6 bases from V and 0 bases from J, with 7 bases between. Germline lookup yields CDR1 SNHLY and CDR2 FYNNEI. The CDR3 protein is CASSRESTDTQYF. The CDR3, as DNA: TGTGCCAGCAGCAGGGAAAGCACAGATACGCAGTATTTT.

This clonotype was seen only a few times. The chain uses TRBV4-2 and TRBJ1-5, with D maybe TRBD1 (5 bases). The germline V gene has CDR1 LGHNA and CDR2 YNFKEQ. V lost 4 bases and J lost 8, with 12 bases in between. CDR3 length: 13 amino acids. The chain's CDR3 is CASSRGPSKPQHF. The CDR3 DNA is TGTGCCAGCAGCCGGGGACCGTCAAAGCCCCAGCATTTT.

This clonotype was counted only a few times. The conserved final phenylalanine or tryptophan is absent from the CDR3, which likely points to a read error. The CDR3 DNA reads TGTGCCAGCAGTTTACTCCCTGAAAAAACTGAAGCTTTCCTT. It translates to CASSLLPEKTEAFL. The V and J genes are TRBV12-3 or TRBV12-4 and TRBJ1-1, with no clear D. V was pared by 2 bases and J by 5 bases, with 12 bases between. This CDR3 is 14 amino acids long.